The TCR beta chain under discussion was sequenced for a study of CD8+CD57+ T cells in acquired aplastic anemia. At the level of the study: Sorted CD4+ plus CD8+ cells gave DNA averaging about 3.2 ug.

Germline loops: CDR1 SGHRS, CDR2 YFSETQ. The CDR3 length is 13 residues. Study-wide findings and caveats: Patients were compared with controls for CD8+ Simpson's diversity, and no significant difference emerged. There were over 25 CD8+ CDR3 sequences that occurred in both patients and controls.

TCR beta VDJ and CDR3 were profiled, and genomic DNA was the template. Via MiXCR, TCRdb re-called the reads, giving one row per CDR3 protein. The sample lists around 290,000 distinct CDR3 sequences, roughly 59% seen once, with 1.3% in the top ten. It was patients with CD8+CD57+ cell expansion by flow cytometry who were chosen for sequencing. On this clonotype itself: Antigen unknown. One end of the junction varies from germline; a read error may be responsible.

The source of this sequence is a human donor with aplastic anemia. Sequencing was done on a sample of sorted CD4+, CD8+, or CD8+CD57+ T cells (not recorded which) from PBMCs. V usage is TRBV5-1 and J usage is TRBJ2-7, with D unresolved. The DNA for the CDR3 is TGTGCCAGCAGCTTAGACGAGTCCTACGAGCAGTACTTC. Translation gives CASSLDESYEQYF.